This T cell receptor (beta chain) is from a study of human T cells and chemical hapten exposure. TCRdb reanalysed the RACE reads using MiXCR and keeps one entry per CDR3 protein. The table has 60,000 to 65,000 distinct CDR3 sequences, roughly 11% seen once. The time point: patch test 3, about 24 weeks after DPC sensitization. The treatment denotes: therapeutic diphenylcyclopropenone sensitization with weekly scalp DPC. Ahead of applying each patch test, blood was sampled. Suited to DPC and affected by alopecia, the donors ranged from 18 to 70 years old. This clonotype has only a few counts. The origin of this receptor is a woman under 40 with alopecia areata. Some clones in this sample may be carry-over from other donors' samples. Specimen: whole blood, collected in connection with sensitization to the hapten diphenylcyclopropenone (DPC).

CDR3 bases: TGCAGTGCTAGAGATCCGACCGAAAAACTGTTTTTT. As protein: CSARDPTEKLFF. The gene calls are TRBV20-1 and TRBJ1-4; no reliable D call. Looked up from germline, CDR1 is DFQATT and CDR2 is SNEGSKA (reference sequence). This CDR3 comprises 12 residues. V dropped 0 bases and J dropped 8 bases, with 7 bases sitting between them.